These 14 T cell receptor beta chains were sequenced from one sample in a study of spatial heterogeneity in lung cancer. Noted time point: sample taken at primary tumor resection. TCRdb reanalysed the 5' RACE reads using MiXCR and keeps one entry per CDR3 protein. The sample has 35,000 to 40,000 distinct CDR3 sequences; less than 9.5% are singletons. The sequencing here drew on PBMCs, taken at surgery. The receptors were gathered from a female donor with early-stage non-small cell lung cancer.

The chain carries TRBV19 and TRBJ2-1, with 14 bases aligning to TRBD2. J gave up 10 bases and V 5 bases, and 10 bases lay outside the gene matches. CDR1 LNHDA and CDR2 SQIVND come from the germline V gene (reference sequence). The CDR3 extends over 16 amino acids. CDR3 in DNA: TGTGCCAGTAGTTTATCGGTGGGACTAGCGGGAGACGAGCAGTTCTTC. Translated: CASSLSVGLAGDEQFF.

J is TRBJ1-4 and V is TRBV9, with TRBD1 matching over 7 bases. The CDR3 totals 16 residues. Germline lookup yields CDR1 SGDLS and CDR2 YYNGEE. V lost 5 bases and J lost 0; bases outside the gene matches: 7. The DNA for the CDR3 is TGTGCCAGCAGTTCCGGACAGGTAGCAACTAATGAAAAACTGTTTTTT. This gives the protein CASSSGQVATNEKLFF.

Many counts were recorded for this clonotype. J is TRBJ2-2 and V is TRBV6-5; D unclear. Germline CDR1 reads MNHEY; CDR2 reads SVGAGI. Trimming removed 0 bases from V and 7 bases from J, with 6 bases in between. The CDR3 runs 13 residues. CDR3 amino acids: CASSYSQNGELFF. The CDR3 nucleotides read TGTGCCAGCAGTTACTCCCAGAACGGGGAGCTGTTTTTT.

The table lists this clonotype with many counts. This chain joins TRBV6-2 or TRBV6-3 and TRBJ2-3; TRBD2 aligns across 9 bases. Germline lookup yields CDR1 MNHEY and CDR2 SVGEGT. Trimming took 5 bases from V and 3 from J; bases not matched to a gene: 9. The CDR3 contains 16 residues. The CDR3 region has the DNA TGTGCCAGCAGTCCGCCGCGTAGCGGGAGAACAGATACGCAGTATTTT. This codes for CASSPPRSGRTDTQYF.

This clonotype has at least ten counts. This rearrangement joins TRBV5-6 to TRBJ2-5; D is unresolved. This CDR3 is built from 13 residues. V lost 0 bases to trimming and J lost 3 bases, with 6 bases between them. CDR1 SGHDT and CDR2 YYEEEE come from the germline V gene. The CDR3 nucleotides are TGTGCCAGCAGCTTGGAAGGAGAAGAGACCCAGTACTTC. This encodes CASSLEGEETQYF.

This clonotype was picked up a small number of times. The gene calls are TRBV6-4 and TRBJ2-1; 9 positions match TRBD2. V lost 2 bases, J lost 6 bases, and 14 bases stayed unmatched. Germline V gene sequence: CDR1 MRHNA, CDR2 SNTAGT. This CDR3 contains 18 residues. CDR3 amino acids: CASSDGGGREGLLNEQFF. CDR3 DNA: TGTGCCAGCAGTGACGGCGGTGGGCGGGAGGGCCTTCTCAATGAGCAGTTCTTC.

This clonotype was detected many times. V gene TRBV27 combines with J gene TRBJ2-7, with TRBD1 matching over 7 bases. V lost 4 bases to trimming and J lost 3 bases; unmatched junction nucleotides: 6. Germline V lookup: CDR1 MNHEY, CDR2 SMNVEV (reference sequence). The CDR3 sequence is 14 residues long. The CDR3 bases are TGTGCCAGCAGTTCCCCGGGGACAGTCTACGAGCAGTACTTC. This gives the protein CASSSPGTVYEQYF.

This clonotype was recorded at least ten times. The chain combines TRBV11-2 with TRBJ2-7; 7 bases are shared with TRBD1. Germline CDR1 and CDR2: SGHAT and FQNNGV. The V segment lost 7 bases and the J segment 4 bases; nucleotides outside the gene matches: 7. The CDR3 sequence is 13 residues long. The CDR3 spells CASNRDSPYEQYF. The CDR3 nucleotides read TGTGCCAGCAACAGGGACAGCCCTTACGAGCAGTACTTC.

The chain joins TRBV5-4 to TRBJ2-3; D unresolved. CDR3 length: 15 residues. Germline V gene sequence: CDR1 SGHNT, CDR2 YYREEE (reference sequence). The V gene lost 0 bases and the J gene lost 0 bases, with 8 bases spanning the gap. This chain's CDR3 is CASSLGSLSTDTQYF. The DNA for the CDR3 is TGTGCCAGCAGCTTGGGGTCACTTAGCACAGATACGCAGTATTTT.

This clonotype has at least ten counts. The genes are TRBV28 and TRBJ2-2; a possible D gene is TRBD1 (5 bases). The V end lost 5 bases, the J end lost 1 base, and 11 bases lay between the germline ends. Germline values: CDR1 MDHEN, CDR2 SYDVKM. This CDR3 is 15 amino acids long. CDR3 region: CASSPFGQNTGELFF. The CDR3 bases are TGTGCCAGCAGTCCTTTTGGACAGAACACCGGGGAGCTGTTTTTT.

This clonotype was found many times. The chain joins TRBV5-6 to TRBJ1-1, with D possibly TRBD1 on 6 matching bases. Germline CDR1 reads SGHDT; CDR2 reads YYEEEE. The CDR3 is 15 amino acids. The ends were cut back, 0 bases at V and 0 bases at J, with 9 bases in the middle. The CDR3 coding sequence is TGTGCCAGCAGCTTGGAGGGGGTTCTGAACACTGAAGCTTTCTTT. Translated: CASSLEGVLNTEAFF.

This clonotype was seen many times. The V call is TRBV11-2, the J call TRBJ2-1; 8 nucleotides align to TRBD1. This CDR3 comprises 14 residues. CDR1 and CDR2 from the germline V gene are SGHAT and FQNNGV. V lost 0 bases to trimming and J lost 10 bases; unmatched junction nucleotides: 5. DNA of the CDR3: TGTGCCAGCAGCTTAGAGACAGGGGATACGGAGCAGTTCTTC. Translation gives CASSLETGDTEQFF. Looking up the rest from reference TRBV11-2 and TRBJ2-1 gives the full variable domain: EAGVAQSPRYKIIEKRQSVAFWCNPISGHATLYWYQQILGQGPKLLIQFQNNGVVDDSQLPKDRFSAERLKGVDSTLKIQPAKLEDSAVYLCASSLETGDTEQFFGPGTRLTVL.

The chain recombines TRBV20-1 with TRBJ2-7; weak D call: TRBD2 (5 bases). This CDR3 contains 12 residues. V gave up 0 bases and J gave up 7 bases, with 10 bases separating them. Per germline, CDR1 DFQATT and CDR2 SNEGSKA (reference sequence). The CDR3 is CSARDEGLEQYF. Written as DNA, the CDR3 is TGCAGTGCTAGAGATGAGGGTTTGGAGCAGTACTTC.

This clonotype was detected only a few times. V usage is TRBV5-4 and J usage is TRBJ2-5, with 9 bases that match TRBD2. Germline CDR1 is SGHNT and CDR2 is YYREEE (reference sequence). Germline trimming cut 4 bases from V and 3 bases from J; bases unmatched to any gene: 7. The CDR3 extends over 15 amino acids. This chain's CDR3 is CASSLRVAGEETQYF. DNA for the CDR3: TGTGCCAGCAGCCTGCGCGTAGCGGGGGAAGAGACCCAGTACTTC.